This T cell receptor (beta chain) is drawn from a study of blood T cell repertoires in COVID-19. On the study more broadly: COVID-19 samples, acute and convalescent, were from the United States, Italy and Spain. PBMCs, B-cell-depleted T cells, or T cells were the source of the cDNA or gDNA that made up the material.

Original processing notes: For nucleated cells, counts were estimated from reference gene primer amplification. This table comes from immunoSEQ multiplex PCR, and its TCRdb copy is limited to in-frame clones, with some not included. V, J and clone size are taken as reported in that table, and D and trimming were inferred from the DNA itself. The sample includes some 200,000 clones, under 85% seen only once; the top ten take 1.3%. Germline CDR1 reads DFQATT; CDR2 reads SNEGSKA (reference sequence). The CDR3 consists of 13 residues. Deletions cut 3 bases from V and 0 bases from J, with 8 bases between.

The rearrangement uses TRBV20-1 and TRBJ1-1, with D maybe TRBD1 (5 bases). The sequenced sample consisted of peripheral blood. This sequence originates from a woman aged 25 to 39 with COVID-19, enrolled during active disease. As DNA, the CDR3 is TGCAGTGCTAGTGTGACAGTGAACACTGAAGCTTTCTTT. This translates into CSASVTVNTEAFF.